Presented here are 10 T cell receptor beta chains from one specimen sequenced in a study of cytomegalovirus exposure and HLA in healthy donors. The PCR used 60 Vbeta and 13 Jbeta primers. Assay: immunoSEQ multiplex PCR; the TCRdb copy retains only in-frame clones and omits some. This table holds under 70,000 clones, 65% to 80% found once. Sequencing was carried out using PBMCs. All receptors come from a female donor in good health and CMV-seronegative.

This clone has only a few counts. The chain has TRBV28 and TRBJ2-3, with 8 bases aligning to TRBD1. The V and J ends lost 5 bases and 2 bases, in that order; junction bases with no gene match: 6. The germline CDR1 and CDR2 sequences are MDHEN and SYDVKM. The length of the CDR3 is 15 residues. CDR3 in amino acids: CASSRTGSFTDTQYF. In DNA form, the CDR3 reads TGTGCCAGCAGTCGGACAGGGTCCTTCACAGATACGCAGTATTTT.

Here the CDR3 DNA reads TGCGCCAGCAGCCAGCGGACAGGGGACGCTGAAGCTTTCTTT. It specifies CASSQRTGDAEAFF. This chain links TRBV4-3 with TRBJ1-1; 9 bases align to TRBD1. The V gene's germline CDR1 is LGHNA and CDR2 YSLEER. This CDR3 contains 14 residues. Unmatched junction bases numbered 5, after V lost 3 bases and J lost 6 bases.

This chain connects TRBV27 to TRBJ2-1; perhaps TRBD2 as D (6 bases). Germline CDR1 reads MNHEY; CDR2 reads SMNVEV (reference sequence). V dropped 5 bases and J dropped 10 bases, with 18 bases sitting between them. The CDR3 contains 14 residues. The CDR3 nucleotides are TGTGCCAGCAGTGTAACCCCCGGGACTCCGGAGCAGTTCTTC. Amino acids: CASSVTPGTPEQFF.

This chain uses TRBV7-6 with TRBJ2-7, with 9 bases lining up with TRBD1. Germline values: CDR1 SGHVS, CDR2 FNYEAQ. This CDR3 has 15 amino acids. V was pared by 5 bases and J by 1 base, with 6 bases of the junction left unmatched. CDR3: CASSPGQGFSYEQYF. As DNA, the CDR3 is TGTGCCAGCAGCCCAGGACAGGGGTTTTCCTACGAGCAGTACTTC.

This chain uses TRBV6-5 with TRBJ1-2, with 8 bases fitting TRBD1. The CDR3 is 13 residues long. CDR1 is MNHEY, CDR2 SVGAGI, per germline. V shed 2 bases and J 9 bases; nucleotides not matched to a gene: 5. The CDR3 is CASSYGTGGSYTF. The CDR3 nucleotides read TGTGCCAGCAGTTACGGCACAGGGGGGAGCTACACCTTC.

The gene calls are TRBV7-3 and TRBJ1-4, with 9 bases lining up with TRBD1. Trimming at V came to 0 bases and at J to 7 bases, leaving 3 bases not matched to a gene. The CDR3 is 15 amino acids. Germline V gene lookup returns CDR1 SGHTA and CDR2 FQGTGA. CDR3 bases: TGTGCCAGCAGCTTAACAGGGACAGGGCTTGAAAAACTGTTTTTT. Amino acid sequence: CASSLTGTGLEKLFF. Together with reference TRBV7-3 and TRBJ1-4, the CDR3 gives the full variable domain: GAGVSQTPSNKVTEKGKYVELRCDPISGHTALYWYRQSLGQGPEFLIYFQGTGAADDSGLPNDRFFAVRPEGSVSTLKIQRTERGDSAVYLCASSLTGTGLEKLFFGSGTQLSVL.

The gene calls are TRBV9 and TRBJ2-2; unclear D gene. This CDR3 has 14 residues. Germline V CDR1 and CDR2: SGDLS, YYNGEE. V lost 6 bases and J lost 1, with 10 bases in between. CDR3 bases: TGTGCCAGCAACCGACACGAGAACACCGGGGAGCTGTTTTTT. Protein: CASNRHENTGELFF.

This clone was observed a few times. The gene calls are TRBV5-4 and TRBJ2-5; 11 nucleotides match TRBD2. V shed 2 bases, J shed 5 bases, and the junction held 11 bases outside the gene matches. CDR1 SGHNT and CDR2 YYREEE come from the germline V gene (reference sequence). CDR3 length equals 17 residues. CDR3 in DNA: TGTGCCAGCAGCTTTCTAGCGGGGGGAGGCCTCGGGGAGACCCAGTACTTC. Amino acid sequence: CASSFLAGGGLGETQYF.

The V and J genes are TRBV28 and TRBJ1-5; D remains unclear. Germline CDR1 is MDHEN and CDR2 is SYDVKM. CDR3 length: 15 residues. The V end was cut by 6 bases, the J end by 0 bases, with 12 bases between. The CDR3: CASSPEQFSNQPQHF. The CDR3 DNA follows: TGTGCCAGCAGCCCCGAACAGTTTAGCAATCAGCCCCAGCATTTT.

V is TRBV7-9 and J is TRBJ1-3; tentative D call: TRBD1 (5 bases). Between the trimmed V and J ends, which lost 8 bases and 7 bases, there was a span of 9 bases. This CDR3 region has 11 residues. Germline assignment: CDR1 SEHNR and CDR2 FQNEAQ (reference sequence). Here the CDR3 reads CASSGGNTIYF. The DNA of the CDR3 is TGTGCCAGCTCCGGGGGGAACACCATATATTTT.